The 5 T cell receptor beta chains given below trace back to one sample, sequenced in a study of CD8+ T cells in alopecia areata. Once RNA had been extracted, it was reverse transcribed into cDNA to act as the sequencing template. Profiling relied on immunoSEQ multiplex PCR, and the TCRdb table lists in-frame clones only, not all of them. There are around 100,000 clones in the sample, none observed a single time. The specimen was lesional skin. The receptor source for this set is a C3H/HeJ mouse with alopecia areata. The strain is characterized by the MHC haplotype H2-k.

In this sample, this clone turned up many times. Germline and genes: mouse. The read is 4 residues too short to cover the CDR3 end, so that end is filled in from the germline J gene. The V call is TRBV1, the J call TRBJ2-3; a weak D match, TRBD1 (5 bases). Trimming removed 5 bases at V and 0 bases at J, with 12 bases between. The CDR3 length is 15 residues. Germline values: CDR1 NSQYPW, CDR2 LRSPGD (reference sequence). CDR3 sequence reads: CTCSRQQKSAETLYF. The sequenced part of the CDR3 DNA is TGCACCTGCAGTAGACAGCAAAAAAGTGCAGAA. Combining the CDR3 with reference TRBV1 and TRBJ2-3 gives the whole variable domain VTLLEQNPRWRLVPRGQAVNLRCILKNSQYPWMSWYQQDLQKQLQWLFTLRSPGDKEVKSLPGADYLATRVTDTELRLQVANMSQGRTLYCTCSRQQKSAETLYFGSGTRLTVL.

With respect to this clone: The gene names here belong to mouse. The observed sequence ends 4 residues before the CDR3 terminus, with the missing tail filled in from the germline J gene. This chain uses TRBV13-3 with TRBJ2-1, with D perhaps matching TRBD1 (6 bases). CDR3 size: 16 residues. Germline-derived CDR1 and CDR2 are NNHDY and SYVADS. The V end was cut by 1 base, the J end by 1 base, with 12 bases between. CDR3 sequence: CASSDLRDTNYAEQFF. CDR3 bases read: TGTGCCAGCAGTGATCTCCGGGACACAAACTATGCT.

About this clone: Genes and germline are mouse. The read halts 4 residues ahead of the CDR3 end, with the missing end drawn from the germline J gene. The chain recombines TRBV19 with TRBJ2-3, with TRBD2 matching over 12 bases. The germline V gene encodes CDR1 FNHDT and CDR2 SITEND (reference sequence). There are 15 residues in the CDR3. Trimming took 5 bases from V and 3 from J; bases not matched to a gene: 4. CDR3: CASRTGGARAETLYF. CDR3 DNA (partial): TGTGCCAGCAGGACTGGGGGGGCGCGGGCAGAA. Full variable domain (outside the CDR3, taken from reference TRBV19 and TRBJ2-3): GGIITQTPKFLIGQEGQKLTLKCQQNFNHDTMYWYRQDSGKGLRLIYYSITENDLQKGDLSEGYDASREKKSSFSLTVTSAQKNEMAVFLCASRTGGARAETLYFGSGTRLTVL.

Comment on this clone: Gene names denote mouse genes. The CDR3 extends 4 residues past the end of the read, so its final part is completed from the germline J gene. The gene calls are TRBV14 and TRBJ2-1; 8 bases map to TRBD1. The CDR3 runs to 15 residues. V lost 5 bases, J lost 3 bases, and 7 bases stayed unmatched. The V gene's germline CDR1 is SGHDT and CDR2 FRDEAV. CDR3 DNA (partial): TGTGCCAGCAGCCCCGGGACAGGACCCTATGCT. It yields the protein CASSPGTGPYA. The whole CDR3 reads CASSPGTGPYAEQFF. Filled out from reference TRBV14 and TRBJ2-1, the complete variable domain reads EAGVTQSPRYAVLQEGQAVSFWCDPISGHDTLYWYQQPRDQGPQLLVYFRDEAVIDNSQLPSDRFSAVRPKGTNSTLKIQSAKQGDTATYLCASSPGTGPYAEQFFGPGTRLTVL.

This clone turned up a few times. Gene and germline names: mouse. The CDR3 extends 4 residues past the end of the read, so its final part is completed from the germline J gene. This chain joins TRBV13-3 and TRBJ1-1; 7 bases are a match to TRBD1. Trimming removed 3 bases from V and 3 bases from J; junction bases left unmatched: 5. Germline CDR1 reads NNHDY; CDR2 reads SYVADS. The CDR3 extends over 14 amino acids. The part of the CDR3 DNA that was read is TGTGCCAGCAGTGCAGGGGGAAAGGACACA. The encoded protein is CASSAGGKDT. From start to end, the CDR3 is CASSAGGKDTEVFF.